This T cell receptor (beta chain) was sequenced during a study of cytotoxic CD8 clonotypes in ibrutinib-treated CLL. The wider study: Patients: some 11 relapsed/refractory, roughly 14 treatment-naive, roughly 17 IGHV unmutated. Results showed some 24 partial and 2 complete responses; following median about 68 months, roughly 15 remained remitted, approximately twelve advanced. Study-wide points: Clonality went higher at ibrutinib response and then dropped back toward baseline at progression.

Turning to this clone: What it binds is not known.

This table comes from immunoSEQ multiplex PCR, and its TCRdb copy is limited to in-frame clones, with some not included. The sample holds about 120,000 clones; about 58% are singletons and the top ten take around 37%. Per germline, CDR1 SQVTM and CDR2 ANQGSEA. V dropped 7 bases and J dropped 0 bases, with 12 bases sitting between them. This CDR3 is 13 amino acids long. This receptor was taken from a human donor with chronic lymphocytic leukemia. The source was PBMCs, collected after 24 months of ibrutinib treatment. This chain links TRBV29-1 with TRBJ1-1, with D possibly matching TRBD1 (6 bases). For the CDR3, the DNA is TGCAGCGGCCTACAGGGTGTGAACACTGAAGCTTTCTTT. Its protein product is CSGLQGVNTEAFF.